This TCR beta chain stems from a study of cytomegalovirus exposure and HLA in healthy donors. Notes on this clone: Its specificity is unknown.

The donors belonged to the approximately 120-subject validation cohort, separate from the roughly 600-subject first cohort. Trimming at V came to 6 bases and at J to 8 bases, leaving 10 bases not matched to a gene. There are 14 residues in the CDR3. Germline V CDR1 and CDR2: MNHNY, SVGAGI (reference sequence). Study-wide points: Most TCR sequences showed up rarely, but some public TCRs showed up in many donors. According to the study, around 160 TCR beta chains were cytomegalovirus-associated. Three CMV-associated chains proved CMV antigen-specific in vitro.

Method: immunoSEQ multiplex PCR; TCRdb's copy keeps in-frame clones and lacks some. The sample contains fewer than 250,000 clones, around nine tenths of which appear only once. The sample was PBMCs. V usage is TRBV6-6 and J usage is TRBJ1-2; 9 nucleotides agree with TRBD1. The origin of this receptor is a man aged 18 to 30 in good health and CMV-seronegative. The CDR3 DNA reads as TGTGCCAGCAGCAAAGGACAGGGGAGAGCAGGCTACACCTTC. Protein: CASSKGQGRAGYTF.